These 8 T cell receptor beta chains came from one sample sequenced in a study of T cells in localized non-small cell lung cancer. Libraries were prepared by immunoSEQ multiplex PCR; TCRdb keeps only in-frame clonotypes and omits some of them. The table records around 26,000 clones, 75% to 90% of them present only once. Sequencing was performed on peripheral blood, taken before any cancer treatment. The receptors here all came from an older female donor with stage II squamous cell lung carcinoma.

V gene TRBV4-1 combines with J gene TRBJ2-3; 9 positions match TRBD1. From germline, CDR1 is MGHRA and CDR2 YSYEKL. Trimming cost V 4 bases and J 5 bases; bases outside gene matches: 7. There are 15 residues in the CDR3. For the CDR3, the DNA is TGCGCCAGCAGCCCCGGACAGGGGCCAATAGATACGCAGTATTTT. Translating gives CASSPGQGPIDTQYF.

This chain connects TRBV28 to TRBJ1-2; D remains ambiguous. Germline loops: CDR1 MDHEN, CDR2 SYDVKM. CDR3 length: 13 amino acids. The V and J ends lost 2 bases and 4 bases respectively, with 8 bases between them. Here the CDR3 reads CASSLNPVYGYTF. CDR3 DNA sequence: TGTGCCAGCAGTTTAAACCCGGTCTATGGCTACACCTTC.

The V gene is TRBV20-1, the J gene TRBJ2-7; D is possibly TRBD1 (6 bases). V was cut by 1 base and J by 6 bases, with 7 bases left in between. CDR3 length equals 11 residues. CDR1 and CDR2 (germline): DFQATT, SNEGSKA (reference sequence). The CDR3: CSARGDTEQYF. The CDR3 coding sequence is TGCAGTGCTAGAGGGGACACCGAGCAGTACTTC.

The V gene is TRBV2, the J gene TRBJ1-5; D is possibly TRBD1 (6 bases). The germline V gene encodes CDR1 SNHLY and CDR2 FYNNEI. The germline V and J ends were trimmed by 5 bases and 0 bases, with 14 bases remaining between them. The CDR3 length is 16 residues. The CDR3 DNA reads TGTGCCAGCAGTTCAAGGGGACACTATAGCAATCAGCCCCAGCATTTT. This translates into CASSSRGHYSNQPQHF.

The V gene is TRBV11-2, the J gene TRBJ2-2; TRBD2 agrees at 8 bases. CDR3 length equals 16 residues. Trimming at V came to 4 bases and at J to 1 base, leaving 5 bases not matched to a gene. Germline assignment: CDR1 SGHAT and CDR2 FQNNGV. The CDR3 region is CASSSGGQLNTGELFF. The CDR3 DNA is TGTGCCAGCAGCTCGGGGGGGCAGCTGAACACCGGGGAGCTGTTTTTT.

This sequence joins TRBV15 and TRBJ2-1; D is undetermined. The CDR3 sequence is 14 residues long. V dropped 0 bases and J dropped 6 bases, with 9 bases sitting between them. The germline V gene encodes CDR1 LNHNV and CDR2 YYDKDF (reference sequence). CDR3 sequence (DNA): TGTGCCACCAGCAGAGAAAACGAAGGCAATGAGCAGTTCTTC. It encodes CATSRENEGNEQFF.

The chain has TRBV27 and TRBJ1-2; a possible D gene is TRBD1 (5 bases). The CDR3 is 14 residues long. V lost 10 bases, J lost 2 bases, and 17 bases lay in between. The germline V gene encodes CDR1 MNHEY and CDR2 SMNVEV (reference sequence). This chain's CDR3 is CATKAGVSNYGYTF. CDR3 coding DNA: TGTGCCACCAAAGCGGGGGTATCGAACTATGGCTACACCTTC.

The chain combines TRBV30 with TRBJ1-1; 7 bases are shared with TRBD1. With 0 bases clipped from V and 6 bases from J, the junction kept 10 bases outside the gene matches. The CDR3 is 15 amino acids. Germline V lookup: CDR1 GTSNPN, CDR2 SVGIG (reference sequence). The CDR3 region is CAWSVPRDRVAEAFF. The CDR3 bases are TGTGCCTGGAGTGTTCCCAGAGACAGGGTGGCTGAAGCTTTCTTT.